Listed below are T cell receptor beta chains from one sample, sequenced in a study of beta chain features in type 1 diabetes. Produced via immunoSEQ multiplex PCR; TCRdb's table is partial and in-frame only. The sample has over 15,000 clones, 69% seen once. Input material: Tregs from blood. Receptor source: a man aged 30 to 45 with type 1 diabetes. Each CDR3 is given with its conserved first and last residue. A D gene is named only where the DNA matches it firmly. The size field is filled for only some rows; it gives once, few, many or a size class.

J,D,size,V,CDR3,DNA
TRBJ1-2,.,few,TRBV23-1,CASSQLSAGPKGYGYTF,TGCGCCAGCAGTCAATTATCCGCGGGTCCCAAAGGCTATGGCTACACCTTC
TRBJ1-4,.,.,TRBV28,CAIATNEKLFF,TGTGCCATCGCAACTAATGAAAAACTGTTTTTT
TRBJ1-1,TRBD1,few,TRBV7-9,CASRLTGGTEAFF,TGTGCCAGCAGACTCACAGGGGGAACTGAAGCTTTCTTT
TRBJ2-1,TRBD2,.,TRBV5-1,CATGASGRGNEQFF,TGCGCCACCGGGGCTAGCGGGAGAGGCAATGAGCAGTTCTTC
TRBJ1-2,TRBD1,.,TRBV6-5,CASSYEGAAAYGYTF,TGTGCCAGCAGTTATGAGGGGGCGGCGGCCTATGGCTACACCTTC
TRBJ2-3,TRBD2,once,TRBV5-1,CASSAAGGQTDTQYF,TGCGCCAGCAGCGCAGCGGGGGGGCAAACAGATACGCAGTATTTT
TRBJ2-1,.,.,TRBV9,CASSVGAPSGVQFF,TGTGCCAGCAGCGTTGGGGCCCCGTCGGGTGTGCAGTTCTTC
TRBJ1-4,.,.,TRBV5-1,CASSPGFASEKLFF,TGCGCCAGCAGCCCGGGGTTTGCTAGTGAAAAACTGTTTTTT
TRBJ2-7,.,.,TRBV6-1,CASRPLQGPYEQYF,TGTGCCAGCAGGCCTCTACAGGGTCCCTACGAGCAGTACTTC
TRBJ2-7,TRBD2,.,TRBV7-2,CASSPRLAGASYEQYF,TGTGCCAGCAGCCCAAGGCTAGCGGGTGCCTCCTACGAGCAGTACTTC
TRBJ2-3,TRBD2,.,TRBV7-2,CASSRSGGTPGTQYF,TGTGCCAGCAGTCGGAGCGGGGGGACCCCCGGTACGCAGTATTTT
TRBJ2-2,.,once,TRBV27,CASSLSFRANTGELFF,TGTGCCAGCAGTTTATCGTTCAGGGCGAACACCGGGGAGCTGTTTTTT
TRBJ1-5,.,.,TRBV7-2,CASSPRGGGQPQHF,TGTGCCAGCAGCCCACGGGGGGGCGGTCAGCCCCAGCATTTT
TRBJ2-7,TRBD2,.,TRBV7-9,CASGVLAGKRQYF,TGTGCCAGCGGGGTTCTAGCGGGAAAAAGGCAGTACTTC
TRBJ2-7,.,.,TRBV7-6,CASSPGGSYSYEQYF,TGTGCCAGCAGCCCAGGGGGGAGTTATTCCTACGAGCAGTACTTC
TRBJ2-2,.,.,TRBV18,CASSPPVENTGELFF,TGTGCCAGCTCACCCCCGGTCGAGAACACCGGGGAGCTGTTTTTT
TRBJ2-5,.,.,TRBV2,CASSADTQETQYF,TGTGCCAGCAGTGCGGACACCCAAGAGACCCAGTACTTC
TRBJ2-1,TRBD2,.,TRBV5-6,CASSTGLANEQFF,TGTGCCAGCAGCACCGGACTAGCGAATGAGCAGTTCTTC
TRBJ2-7,TRBD2,few,TRBV30,CAWSVGTSAYEQYF,TGTGCCTGGAGTGTAGGGACTAGCGCCTACGAGCAGTACTTC
TRBJ2-2,.,.,TRBV5-1,CASSLVHPSAGELFF,TGCGCCAGCAGCTTGGTTCACCCGAGTGCCGGGGAGCTGTTTTTT
TRBJ2-7,.,.,TRBV6-5,CASGEYEQYF,TGTGCCAGCGGAGAGTACGAGCAGTACTTC
TRBJ1-2,TRBD1,few,TRBV10-3,CATTGGTDYGYTF,TGTGCCACCACAGGGGGAACGGACTATGGCTACACCTTC
TRBJ2-7,.,few,TRBV4-2,CASSQGRYSYEQYF,TGTGCCAGCAGCCAAGGCAGGTACTCCTACGAGCAGTACTTC
TRBJ2-3,TRBD1,.,TRBV7-9,CASSLTGGADTQYF,TGTGCCAGCAGCTTAACAGGGGGCGCAGATACGCAGTATTTT
TRBJ2-7,TRBD1,.,TRBV10-3,CAISDGQGAYEQYF,TGTGCCATCAGTGATGGACAGGGGGCCTACGAGCAGTACTTC
TRBJ2-1,.,.,TRBV7-2,CASRGGRGSYNEQFF,TGTGCCAGCAGGGGGGGGCGGGGCTCCTACAATGAGCAGTTCTTC
TRBJ2-7,.,once,TRBV13,CASSPSSNPYEQYF,TGTGCCAGCAGTCCTTCTTCTAACCCCTACGAGCAGTACTTC
TRBJ1-1,.,.,TRBV4-1,CASSRGLQGGTEAFF,TGCGCCAGCAGCCGGGGACTCCAAGGTGGCACTGAAGCTTTCTTT
TRBJ2-5,TRBD1,.,TRBV10-3,CAISERGQGIQETQYF,TGTGCCATCAGTGAACGGGGACAGGGGATCCAAGAGACCCAGTACTTC
TRBJ2-1,TRBD1,.,TRBV9,CATGRSYNEQFF,TGTGCGACAGGGCGCTCCTACAATGAGCAGTTCTTC
TRBJ1-1,.,.,TRBV7-9,CASSLALAGPTEAFF,TGTGCCAGCAGCTTAGCGCTGGCAGGCCCCACTGAAGCTTTCTTT
TRBJ1-1,TRBD1,few,TRBV7-9,CASSPLGQGERKAFF,TGTGCCAGCAGCCCCCTCGGTCAGGGGGAGAGGAAAGCTTTCTTT
TRBJ2-7,.,.,TRBV15,CATAGPQRREQYF,TGTGCCACCGCGGGTCCCCAGCGGAGAGAGCAGTACTTC
TRBJ1-2,TRBD1,.,TRBV10-3,CAISEGTGSKDGYTF,TGTGCCATCAGTGAGGGGACAGGGTCGAAGGATGGCTACACCTTC
TRBJ2-2,TRBD2,few,TRBV5-4,CASSLWSSGSSGELFF,TGTGCCAGCAGCTTGTGGTCTAGCGGGAGTTCCGGGGAGCTGTTTTTT
TRBJ2-7,.,.,TRBV7-9,CASSLQGYEQYF,TGTGCCAGCAGCTTACAGGGTTACGAGCAGTACTTC
TRBJ1-2,TRBD1,.,TRBV11-2,CASSLDVQGILNGYTF,TGTGCCAGCAGCTTGGACGTACAGGGGATATTAAATGGCTACACCTTC
TRBJ2-3,.,.,TRBV5-1,CASSFQGMGTDTQYF,TGCGCCAGCAGCTTCCAGGGGATGGGCACAGATACGCAGTATTTT
TRBJ2-7,.,.,TRBV5-5,CASGGVVAYEQYF,TGTGCCAGCGGAGGAGTCGTCGCCTACGAGCAGTACTTC
TRBJ1-6,.,.,TRBV5-6,CASSPDRSGYSPLHF,TGTGCCAGCAGCCCAGACAGGTCCGGCTATTCACCCCTCCACTTT
TRBJ1-1,TRBD1,few,TRBV5-8,CASSLVDRATEAFF,TGTGCCAGCAGCTTGGTCGACAGGGCGACTGAAGCTTTCTTT